This TCR beta chain was identified during a study of blood T cell repertoires in COVID-19. Study-level background: PBMCs, B-cell-depleted T cells, or T cells were the source of the cDNA or gDNA that made up the material.

Looked up from germline, CDR1 is MNHEY and CDR2 is SVGAGI. The CDR3 spans 14 residues. V was clipped by 2 bases and J by 2 bases, with 10 bases between them. This clone has more than one count but fewer than ten. Profiled with immunoSEQ multiplex PCR; TCRdb holds only in-frame clones, not every one. The sample has roughly 230,000 clones, roughly 84% seen once; the top ten hold around 3.3%. Sequences were obtained from peripheral blood. This receptor was taken from a woman of 80 years or more with acute or convalescent COVID-19. V is TRBV6-5 and J is TRBJ2-7; TRBD1 might be the D (5 bases). The CDR3 reads CASSYGTGAYEQYF. CDR3 DNA: TGTGCCAGCAGTTACGGCACAGGAGCCTACGAGCAGTACTTC.